Described below is a single TCR beta chain sequence and its context. The data were obtained in a study of blood T cell repertoires in COVID-19. Participants reported their clinical history, and cohort assignment relied on those reports. Recovered participants had two consecutive negative NP/OP PCR tests, healthcare professional clearance, or symptom resolution. As originally analysed: Reference gene primer amplification gave estimated nucleated cell counts. Profiled with immunoSEQ multiplex PCR; TCRdb holds only in-frame clones, not every one. The V and J calls and clone size were taken over from that table, and D and trimming were inferred from the DNA. The table has 150,000 or so clones, approximately 82% seen once; the top ten hold 18%. Germline-derived CDR1 and CDR2 are SGHRS and YFSETQ. V lost 4 bases to trimming and J lost 10 bases, with 12 bases between them. The CDR3 runs 13 residues.

What was sequenced was PBMCs or T cells enriched from blood (not recorded which). The chain couples TRBV5-1 to TRBJ2-6; D is perhaps TRBD2 (5 bases). The sequence derives from a man aged 55 to 70 who had recovered from COVID-19. The CDR3 sequence is CASSITPGNVLTF. The DNA of the CDR3 is TGCGCCAGCAGCATTACCCCGGGAAACGTCCTGACTTTC.